The next 29 T cell receptor beta chains were all read from a single sample in a study of shared clonotypes between healthy human individuals. Positively selected for CCR7, the CD45RO-negative cells used as naive CD8 cells excluded terminally differentiated effector memory CD45RA+ cells. TCRdb keeps only in-frame clones here, not all; method: immunoSEQ multiplex PCR. The sample lists hundreds of thousands of clones; roughly 96% were seen once. The material sequenced was naive CD8+ T cells sorted from blood. The receptors were sampled from a man aged 25-40 years in good health.

This clone appeared once. V usage is TRBV5-6 and J usage is TRBJ2-7, with D hard to call. CDR3 length equals 11 residues. The germline V gene has CDR1 SGHDT and CDR2 YYEEEE. Trimming pared 0 bases from V and 5 bases from J, leaving 3 bases between. The DNA for the CDR3 is TGTGCCAGCAGCTTGGCCGACGAGCAGTACTTC. Its protein product is CASSLADEQYF.

The gene calls are TRBV4-3 and TRBJ1-2; D ambiguous. V was trimmed by 3 bases and J by 4 bases, leaving 18 bases between them. Looked up from germline, CDR1 is LGHNA and CDR2 is YSLEER. CDR3 length equals 16 residues. CDR3 loop: CASSQTSGVSTYGYTF. CDR3 sequence (DNA): TGCGCCAGCAGCCAGACATCCGGGGTATCGACCTATGGCTACACCTTC.

The chain is built from TRBV29-1 and TRBJ1-1; TRBD1 aligns across 7 bases. The CDR3 covers 14 residues. Trimming at V came to 0 bases and at J to 4 bases, leaving 5 bases not matched to a gene. The V gene's germline CDR1 is SQVTM and CDR2 ANQGSEA. CDR3 in DNA: TGCAGCGTTGAAGATACCTCAGGGGGCACTGAAGCTTTCTTT. Residues: CSVEDTSGGTEAFF. The entire variable domain, with the rest obtained from reference TRBV29-1 and TRBJ1-1, is as follows: SAVISQKPSRDICQRGTSLTIQCQVDSQVTMMFWYRQQPGQSLTLIATANQGSEATYESGFVIDKFPISRPNLTFSTLTVSNMSPEDSSIYLCSVEDTSGGTEAFFGQGTRLTVV.

This chain links TRBV11-2 with TRBJ2-7; D could derive from TRBD1 or TRBD2 (5 bases each). The CDR3 totals 14 residues. Germline V gene lookup returns CDR1 SGHAT and CDR2 FQNNGV. The germline V and J ends were trimmed by 2 bases and 0 bases, with 8 bases remaining between them. CDR3 DNA sequence: TGTGCCAGCAGCTTATGGGACGGCTCCTACGAGCAGTACTTC. The encoded protein is CASSLWDGSYEQYF.

V usage is TRBV4-1 and J usage is TRBJ2-1; 9 bases are a match to TRBD2. Germline lookup yields CDR1 MGHRA and CDR2 YSYEKL. The trim removed 1 base at V and 6 bases at J, leaving 4 bases unmatched. The CDR3 loop spans 15 amino acids. CDR3 sequence: CASSQGLAVANEQFF. CDR3 bases: TGCGCCAGCAGCCAAGGACTAGCGGTTGCCAATGAGCAGTTCTTC.

This chain connects TRBV7-9 to TRBJ2-7; tentative D call: TRBD2 (6 bases). Between the trimmed V and J ends, which lost 3 bases and 7 bases, there was a span of 19 bases. The length of the CDR3 is 15 residues. Germline V lookup: CDR1 SEHNR, CDR2 FQNEAQ (reference sequence). CDR3 residues: CASSFMVAALVEQYF. The CDR3 region has the DNA TGTGCCAGCAGCTTCATGGTAGCGGCCCTCGTGGAGCAGTACTTC.

The chain combines TRBV7-9 with TRBJ2-4, with 11 bases matching TRBD2. The CDR3 has 15 residues. The ends lost 6 bases at V and 9 bases at J; junction bases unmatched: 10. Germline assignment: CDR1 SEHNR and CDR2 FQNEAQ (reference sequence). The CDR3 nucleotides read TGTGCCAGCAGATCACTAGCGGGGGCGGAATCCATTCAGTACTTC. Translated, it gives CASRSLAGAESIQYF.

About this clone: The same CDR3 is also encoded by other DNA sequences in this sample. The V call is TRBV7-9, the J call TRBJ1-5; 8 nucleotides match TRBD1. Germline CDR1 is SEHNR and CDR2 is FQNEAQ (reference sequence). The trim removed 5 bases at V and 7 bases at J, leaving 7 bases unmatched. This CDR3 contains 14 residues. CDR3 amino acids: CASSPGQGSQPQHF. CDR3 nucleotides: TGTGCCAGCAGCCCTGGACAGGGTAGCCAGCCCCAGCATTTT.

This chain links TRBV2 with TRBJ2-3, with D unresolved. This CDR3 is built from 16 residues. Germline CDR1 reads SNHLY; CDR2 reads FYNNEI. Trimming took 1 base from V and 0 from J, leaving 11 bases between them. CDR3 nucleotide sequence: TGTGCCAGCAGTGAAGTTGGGCTACCTAGCACAGATACGCAGTATTTT. Translated, it gives CASSEVGLPSTDTQYF.

V gene TRBV10-3 combines with J gene TRBJ1-5; D unclear. Trimming shortened V by 6 bases and J by 4 bases, and 13 bases separated the two germline ends. Germline V gene data show CDR1 as ENHRY and CDR2 as SYGVKD. This CDR3 is built from 14 residues. The CDR3 here is CAIRSGQSNQPQHF. The CDR3 region has the DNA TGTGCCATCAGGAGTGGGCAGAGTAATCAGCCCCAGCATTTT.

V usage is TRBV7-9 and J usage is TRBJ2-7; tentatively, D is TRBD1 (5 bases). Germline V gene sequence: CDR1 SEHNR, CDR2 FQNEAQ (reference sequence). The germline V and J ends were trimmed by 3 bases and 6 bases, with 12 bases remaining between them. The CDR3 has 13 residues. The CDR3 loop is CASSFSGIGEQYF. The CDR3 bases are TGTGCCAGCAGCTTTTCAGGGATAGGCGAGCAGTACTTC. The full variable domain, with the rest looked up from reference TRBV7-9 and TRBJ2-7, is DTGVSQNPRHKITKRGQNVTFRCDPISEHNRLYWYRQTLGQGPEFLTYFQNEAQLEKSRLLSDRFSAERPKGSFSTLEIQRTEQGDSAMYLCASSFSGIGEQYFGPGTRLTVT.

This chain joins TRBV6-1 and TRBJ2-5, with D maybe TRBD2 (6 bases). The end of the DNA is better explained by TRBJ2-7, so the J call may be wrong. The CDR3 is 13 residues long. In germline, CDR1 is MNHNS, CDR2 SASEGT. The CDR3: CASSDGGFYEQYF. The CDR3 DNA reads TGTGCCAGCAGTGATGGGGGGTTCTACGAGCAGTACTTC.

The J gene is TRBJ2-3, the V gene TRBV7-9; 14 nucleotides line up with TRBD2. The CDR3 totals 17 residues. From germline, CDR1 is SEHNR and CDR2 FQNEAQ (reference sequence). After removal of 2 bases from V and 6 bases from J, the junction contained 7 bases not matched to a gene. The CDR3 DNA follows: TGTGCCAGCAGCTTATACGGACTAGCGGGAGGAAGCGATACGCAGTATTTT. It translates to CASSLYGLAGGSDTQYF.

The V call is TRBV28, the J call TRBJ2-7; D call uncertain. The CDR3 has 14 amino acids. Trimming stripped 6 bases from V and 2 bases from J, with 14 bases between. Germline V gives CDR1 MDHEN, CDR2 SYDVKM. The CDR3 spells CASSQIGYTYEQYF. CDR3 bases: TGTGCCAGCAGCCAAATAGGGTATACCTACGAGCAGTACTTC. The full variable domain, with the rest looked up from reference TRBV28 and TRBJ2-7, is DVKVTQSSRYLVKRTGEKVFLECVQDMDHENMFWYRQDPGLGLRLIYFSYDVKMKEKGDIPEGYSVSREKKERFSLILESASTNQTSMYLCASSQIGYTYEQYFGPGTRLTVT.

CDR3 nucleotide sequence: TGTGCCACTCCGGGCGGGACCTATGGCTACACCTTC. It yields the protein CATPGGTYGYTF. The chain joins TRBV15 to TRBJ1-2, with a tentative D call TRBD1 (5 bases). The CDR3 runs to 12 residues. V was trimmed by 9 bases and J by 4 bases, leaving 12 bases between them. Germline V gene data show CDR1 as LNHNV and CDR2 as YYDKDF (reference sequence).

The chain carries TRBV4-3 and TRBJ1-5; the match to TRBD1 covers 9 bases. Germline values: CDR1 LGHNA, CDR2 YSLEER. The CDR3 has 17 amino acids. V was pared by 0 bases and J by 6 bases, with 9 bases of the junction left unmatched. This CDR3 is CASSQDRWDRELQPQHF. The CDR3 DNA follows: TGCGCCAGCAGCCAAGATCGCTGGGACAGGGAACTTCAGCCCCAGCATTTT.

This clone appeared a single time. The chain combines TRBV27 with TRBJ1-4, with D hard to call. The CDR3 is made up of 14 amino acids. V dropped 5 bases and J dropped 6 bases, with 13 bases sitting between them. In germline, CDR1 is MNHEY, CDR2 SMNVEV (reference sequence). The CDR3 bases are TGTGCCAGCAGTATCAGCGACGGATATGAAAAACTGTTTTTT. Its protein is CASSISDGYEKLFF.

The chain joins TRBV7-9 to TRBJ1-1, with no clear D. Trimming removed 0 bases from V and 1 base from J, with 9 bases in between. The germline V gene has CDR1 SEHNR and CDR2 FQNEAQ (reference sequence). The CDR3 is 15 residues long. The CDR3 nucleotides read TGTGCCAGCAGCTTAGCGACCAGCAGGAACACTGAAGCTTTCTTT. Its translation: CASSLATSRNTEAFF.

This chain joins TRBV27 and TRBJ2-3; 7 bases are shared with TRBD1. V shed 3 bases and J 10 bases; nucleotides not matched to a gene: 10. The CDR3 loop spans 14 amino acids. Germline CDR1 MNHEY, CDR2 SMNVEV (reference sequence). CDR3 region: CASSLGDRPISQYF. DNA for the CDR3: TGTGCCAGCAGTTTGGGGGACAGACCCATTTCGCAGTATTTT.

This chain connects TRBV11-3 to TRBJ2-3, with TRBD1 matching 9 bases. The V segment lost 5 bases and the J segment 0 bases; nucleotides outside the gene matches: 3. The CDR3 is 15 amino acids. The germline V gene has CDR1 SGHNT and CDR2 YENEEA. The CDR3 here is CASSLGQGSTDTQYF. The CDR3 DNA sequence: TGTGCCAGCAGCCTGGGACAGGGCAGCACAGATACGCAGTATTTT.

The chain uses TRBV27 and TRBJ2-7; D not certain. The CDR3 totals 13 residues. V was clipped by 5 bases and J by 2 bases, with 10 bases between them. Germline CDR1 MNHEY, CDR2 SMNVEV (reference sequence). The CDR3 loop reads CASSKGRTYEQYF. CDR3 DNA: TGTGCCAGCAGTAAGGGCAGGACCTACGAGCAGTACTTC.

This chain uses TRBV2 with TRBJ1-4; no clear D. The V end was cut by 10 bases, the J end by 14 bases, with 14 bases between. The CDR3 has 10 residues. Germline loops: CDR1 SNHLY, CDR2 FYNNEI. The CDR3 spells CATRPQALFF. CDR3 sequence (DNA): TGTGCCACCCGGCCCCAAGCGCTGTTTTTT.

This clone has only one observation. The chain joins TRBV5-1 to TRBJ1-1, with 10 bases aligning to TRBD1. CDR3 length: 14 residues. Germline assignment: CDR1 SGHRS and CDR2 YFSETQ. V lost 4 bases to trimming and J lost 7 bases; unmatched junction nucleotides: 7. In nucleotides, the CDR3 is TGCGCCAGCAGCCCAGGACAGGGGGTGAGTGAAGCTTTCTTT. Residues: CASSPGQGVSEAFF.

The chain combines TRBV11-2 with TRBJ1-2; TRBD1 might be the D (5 bases). Trimming left V 5 bases short and J 2 bases short, with 15 bases between. The germline CDR1 and CDR2 sequences are SGHAT and FQNNGV. The CDR3 contains 15 residues. CDR3 region: CASSLPMGPNYGYTF. The CDR3 region has the DNA TGTGCCAGCAGCCTACCGATGGGACCAAACTATGGCTACACCTTC.

The chain carries TRBV2 and TRBJ2-7; 11 bases align to TRBD1. The CDR3 covers 14 residues. The V gene end was trimmed by 4 bases and the J gene end by 3 bases; junction bases not matched to a gene: 2. The germline V gene has CDR1 SNHLY and CDR2 FYNNEI. Written as DNA, the CDR3 is TGTGCCAGCAGTGTAGGGACAGGGGGCTACGAGCAGTACTTC. Translated: CASSVGTGGYEQYF.

This rearrangement joins TRBV7-9 to TRBJ1-1; D perhaps matches TRBD1 (6 bases). CDR1 is SEHNR and CDR2 is FQNEAQ in the germline V gene (reference sequence). V was pared by 1 base and J by 1 base, with 19 bases between. The CDR3 spans 18 residues. The DNA of the CDR3 is TGTGCCAGCAGCTTAGGTTACGGGACACCGGATCGGAACACTGAAGCTTTCTTT. Its protein product is CASSLGYGTPDRNTEAFF.

This chain joins TRBV29-1 and TRBJ2-2, with 9 bases matching TRBD1. The CDR3 contains 14 residues. Per germline, CDR1 SQVTM and CDR2 ANQGSEA. V was clipped by 4 bases and J by 4 bases; unmatched bases: 4. In nucleotides, the CDR3 is TGCAGCGTTGTTGTGACAGGGGGCACCGGGGAGCTGTTTTTT. Translating it yields CSVVVTGGTGELFF.

V gene TRBV27 combines with J gene TRBJ2-5; the D gene is possibly TRBD2 (5 bases). Germline V gene data show CDR1 as MNHEY and CDR2 as SMNVEV (reference sequence). The CDR3 consists of 14 residues. V was clipped by 5 bases and J by 5 bases, with 15 bases between them. The CDR3 nucleotides read TGTGCCAGCAGTCGTGGAGGATTTAGGGAGACCCAGTACTTC. Translation gives CASSRGGFRETQYF.

The chain couples TRBV29-1 to TRBJ2-3; 13 bases are shared with TRBD2. Per the germline V gene, CDR1 is SQVTM and CDR2 is ANQGSEA. The CDR3 runs to 15 residues. Losses at the gene ends were 8 bases for V and 6 bases for J; bases not matched to a gene: 11. The CDR3, as DNA: TGCAGCCTGGGGTCGGGGACTAGCGGGATCGATACGCAGTATTTT. Translated, it gives CSLGSGTSGIDTQYF.